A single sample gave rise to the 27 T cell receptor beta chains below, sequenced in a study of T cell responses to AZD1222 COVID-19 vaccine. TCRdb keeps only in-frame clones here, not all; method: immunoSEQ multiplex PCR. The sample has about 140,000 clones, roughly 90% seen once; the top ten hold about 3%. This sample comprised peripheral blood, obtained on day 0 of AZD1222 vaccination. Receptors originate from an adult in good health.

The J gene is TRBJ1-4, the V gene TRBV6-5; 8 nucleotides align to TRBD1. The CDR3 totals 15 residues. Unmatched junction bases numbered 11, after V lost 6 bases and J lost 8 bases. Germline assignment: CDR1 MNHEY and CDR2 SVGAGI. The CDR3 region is CASSDLGQGPEKLFF. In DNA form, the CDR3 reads TGTGCCAGCAGCGACTTAGGACAGGGTCCCGAAAAACTGTTTTTT.

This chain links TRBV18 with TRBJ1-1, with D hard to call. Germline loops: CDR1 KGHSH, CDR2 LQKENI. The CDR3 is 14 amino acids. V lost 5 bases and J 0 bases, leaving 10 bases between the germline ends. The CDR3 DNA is TGTGCCAGCTCATCGCCCGTAGTGAACACTGAAGCTTTCTTT. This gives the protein CASSSPVVNTEAFF.

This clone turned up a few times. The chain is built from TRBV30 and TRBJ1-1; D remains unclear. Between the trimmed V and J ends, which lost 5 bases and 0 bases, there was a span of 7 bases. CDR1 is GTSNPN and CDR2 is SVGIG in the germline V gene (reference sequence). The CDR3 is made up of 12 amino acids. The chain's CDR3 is CAWSTVNTEAFF. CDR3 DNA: TGTGCCTGGTCCACAGTGAACACTGAAGCTTTCTTT.

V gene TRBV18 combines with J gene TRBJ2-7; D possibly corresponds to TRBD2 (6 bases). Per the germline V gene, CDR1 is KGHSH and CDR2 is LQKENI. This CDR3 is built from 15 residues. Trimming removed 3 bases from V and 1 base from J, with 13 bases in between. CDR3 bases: TGTGCCAGCTCACCCTTTTCGGGAGAGTCCTACGAGCAGTACTTC. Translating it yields CASSPFSGESYEQYF.

CDR3 coding DNA: TGTGCCAGCAGGAGAGGGTATGACAATCAGCCCCAGCATTTT. Protein: CASRRGYDNQPQHF. The chain links TRBV2 to TRBJ1-5, with unresolved D. The CDR3 has 14 amino acids. The germline V and J ends were trimmed by 6 bases and 3 bases, with 12 bases remaining between them. Per germline, CDR1 SNHLY and CDR2 FYNNEI.

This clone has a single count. This chain's CDR3 is CASSPVEGQAGNTEAFF. In DNA form, the CDR3 reads TGTGCCAGCTCACCGGTCGAGGGACAGGCCGGGAACACTGAAGCTTTCTTT. The chain carries TRBV18 and TRBJ1-1; 8 positions match TRBD1. The CDR3 length is 17 residues. Trimming cost V 3 bases and J 1 base; bases outside gene matches: 10. CDR1 is KGHSH and CDR2 is LQKENI in the germline V gene.

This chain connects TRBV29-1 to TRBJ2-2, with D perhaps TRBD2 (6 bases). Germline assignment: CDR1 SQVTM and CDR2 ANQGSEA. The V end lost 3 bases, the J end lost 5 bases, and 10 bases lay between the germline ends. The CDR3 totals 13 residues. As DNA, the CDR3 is TGCAGCGTTGAGCGGGATCGGACCGGGGAGCTGTTTTTT. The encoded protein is CSVERDRTGELFF.

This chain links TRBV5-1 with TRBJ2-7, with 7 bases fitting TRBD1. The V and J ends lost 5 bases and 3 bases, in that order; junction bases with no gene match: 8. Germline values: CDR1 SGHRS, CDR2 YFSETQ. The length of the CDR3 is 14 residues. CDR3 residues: CASRFATGIYEQYF. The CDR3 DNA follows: TGCGCCAGCAGATTTGCGACAGGGATCTACGAGCAGTACTTC.

The CDR3 bases are TGTGCCATCAGTGGAACAGGAGAGACTGAAGCTTTCTTT. Translated, it gives CAISGTGETEAFF. The chain links TRBV10-3 to TRBJ1-1; possible D gene TRBD1, 5 bases. Germline values: CDR1 ENHRY, CDR2 SYGVKD. V was clipped by 4 bases and J by 5 bases, with 11 bases between them. The CDR3 extends over 13 amino acids.

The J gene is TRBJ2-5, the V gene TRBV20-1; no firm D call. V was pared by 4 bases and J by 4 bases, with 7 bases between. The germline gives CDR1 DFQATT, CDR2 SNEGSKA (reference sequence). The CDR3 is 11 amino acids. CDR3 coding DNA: TGCAGTGCTAATCTAGGAGAGACCCAGTACTTC. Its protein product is CSANLGETQYF.

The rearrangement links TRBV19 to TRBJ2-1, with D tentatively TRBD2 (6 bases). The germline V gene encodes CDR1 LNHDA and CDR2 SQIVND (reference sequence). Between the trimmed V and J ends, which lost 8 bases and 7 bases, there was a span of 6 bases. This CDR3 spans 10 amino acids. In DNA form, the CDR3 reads TGTGCCAGTGGGGGGAATGAGCAGTTCTTC. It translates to CASGGNEQFF.

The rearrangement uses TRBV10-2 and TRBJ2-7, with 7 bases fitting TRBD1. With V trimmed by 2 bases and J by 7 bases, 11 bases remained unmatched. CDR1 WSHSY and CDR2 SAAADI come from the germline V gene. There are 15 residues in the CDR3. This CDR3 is CASSEIGRGSEEQYF. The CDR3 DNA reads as TGCGCCAGCAGTGAGATAGGCAGGGGGTCTGAGGAGCAGTACTTC.

The CDR3 region is CASSLEAGMNTEAFF. The CDR3 nucleotides read TGTGCCAGCAGCTTAGAAGCAGGGATGAACACTGAAGCTTTCTTT. The chain has TRBV7-9 and TRBJ1-1; TRBD1 might be the D (5 bases). CDR1 SEHNR and CDR2 FQNEAQ come from the germline V gene (reference sequence). The ends were cut back, 1 base at V and 0 bases at J, with 9 bases in the middle. The CDR3 has 15 amino acids. Together with reference TRBV7-9 and TRBJ1-1, the CDR3 gives the full variable domain: DTGVSQNPRHKITKRGQNVTFRCDPISEHNRLYWYRQTLGQGPEFLTYFQNEAQLEKSRLLSDRFSAERPKGSFSTLEIQRTEQGDSAMYLCASSLEAGMNTEAFFGQGTRLTVV.

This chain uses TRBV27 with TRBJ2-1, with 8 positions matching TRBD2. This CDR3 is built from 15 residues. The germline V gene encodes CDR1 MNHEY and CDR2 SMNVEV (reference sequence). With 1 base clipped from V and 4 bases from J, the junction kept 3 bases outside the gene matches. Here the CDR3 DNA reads TGTGCCAGCAGTTTATACGGGAGGGGATACAATGAGCAGTTCTTC. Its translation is CASSLYGRGYNEQFF.

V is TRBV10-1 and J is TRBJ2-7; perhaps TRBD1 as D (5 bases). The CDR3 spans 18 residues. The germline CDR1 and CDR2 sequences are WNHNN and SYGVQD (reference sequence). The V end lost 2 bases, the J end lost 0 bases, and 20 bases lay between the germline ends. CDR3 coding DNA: TGCGCCAGCAGTGAGCGAGATTCGTGGGGCGCTAGCTCCTACGAGCAGTACTTC. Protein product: CASSERDSWGASSYEQYF.

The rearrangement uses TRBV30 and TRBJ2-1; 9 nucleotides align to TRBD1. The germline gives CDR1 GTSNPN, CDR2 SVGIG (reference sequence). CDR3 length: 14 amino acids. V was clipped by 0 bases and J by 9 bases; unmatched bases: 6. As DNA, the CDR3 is TGTGCCTGGAGTGTACAGGGGGCGCGAGGTGAGCAGTTCTTC. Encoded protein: CAWSVQGARGEQFF.

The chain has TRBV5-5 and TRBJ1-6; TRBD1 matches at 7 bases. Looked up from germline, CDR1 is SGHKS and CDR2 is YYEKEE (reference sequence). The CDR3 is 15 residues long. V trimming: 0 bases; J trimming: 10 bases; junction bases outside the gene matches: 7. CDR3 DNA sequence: TGTGCCAGCAGCTTGGCCGTCGACAGGGCATCACCCCTCCACTTT. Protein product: CASSLAVDRASPLHF.

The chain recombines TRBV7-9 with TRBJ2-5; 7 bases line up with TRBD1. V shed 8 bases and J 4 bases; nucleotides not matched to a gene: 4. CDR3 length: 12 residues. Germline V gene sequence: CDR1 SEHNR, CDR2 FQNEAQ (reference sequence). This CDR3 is CASDREGETQYF. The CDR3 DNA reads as TGTGCCAGCGACAGGGAAGGAGAGACCCAGTACTTC. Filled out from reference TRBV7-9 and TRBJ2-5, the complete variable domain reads DTGVSQNPRHKITKRGQNVTFRCDPISEHNRLYWYRQTLGQGPEFLTYFQNEAQLEKSRLLSDRFSAERPKGSFSTLEIQRTEQGDSAMYLCASDREGETQYFGPGTRLLVL.

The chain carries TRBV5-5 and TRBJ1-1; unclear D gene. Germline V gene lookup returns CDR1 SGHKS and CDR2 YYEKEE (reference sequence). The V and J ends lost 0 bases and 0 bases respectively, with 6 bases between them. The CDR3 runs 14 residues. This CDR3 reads CASSLEDLNTEAFF. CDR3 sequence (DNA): TGTGCCAGCAGCTTGGAAGACCTGAACACTGAAGCTTTCTTT.

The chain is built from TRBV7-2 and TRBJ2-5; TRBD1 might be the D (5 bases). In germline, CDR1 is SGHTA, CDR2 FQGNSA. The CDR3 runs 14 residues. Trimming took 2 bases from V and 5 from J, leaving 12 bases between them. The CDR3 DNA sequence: TGTGCCAGCAGCTTACAAGGGGCCCGGGAGACCCAGTACTTC. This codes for CASSLQGARETQYF.

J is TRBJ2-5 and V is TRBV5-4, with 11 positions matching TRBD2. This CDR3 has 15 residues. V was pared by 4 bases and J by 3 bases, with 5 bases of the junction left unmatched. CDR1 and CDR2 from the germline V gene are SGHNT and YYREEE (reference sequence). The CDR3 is CASSAPGLAEETQYF. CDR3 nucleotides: TGTGCCAGCAGCGCCCCGGGACTAGCGGAAGAGACCCAGTACTTC.

The DNA for the CDR3 is TGTGCCAGCAGCCCACGAGACAGGGGCGAGCAGTACTTC. Translated, it gives CASSPRDRGEQYF. The V and J genes are TRBV9 and TRBJ2-7; 8 positions match TRBD1. J lost 6 bases, V lost 4 bases, and 6 bases had no gene match. The CDR3 sequence is 13 residues long. From germline, CDR1 is SGDLS and CDR2 YYNGEE.

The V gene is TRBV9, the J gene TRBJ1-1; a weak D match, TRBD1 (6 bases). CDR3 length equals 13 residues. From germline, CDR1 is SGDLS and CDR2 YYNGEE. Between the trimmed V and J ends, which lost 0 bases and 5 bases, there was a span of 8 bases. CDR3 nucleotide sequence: TGTGCCAGCAGCGTAGAACAGGGTACTGAAGCTTTCTTT. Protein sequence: CASSVEQGTEAFF.

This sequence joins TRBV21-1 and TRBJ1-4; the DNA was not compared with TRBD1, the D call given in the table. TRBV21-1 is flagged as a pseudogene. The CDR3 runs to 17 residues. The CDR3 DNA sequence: TGTGCCAGCACTCCTGATCGAGGGGGAGCAACTAATGAAAAACTGTTTTTT. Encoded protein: CASTPDRGGATNEKLFF.

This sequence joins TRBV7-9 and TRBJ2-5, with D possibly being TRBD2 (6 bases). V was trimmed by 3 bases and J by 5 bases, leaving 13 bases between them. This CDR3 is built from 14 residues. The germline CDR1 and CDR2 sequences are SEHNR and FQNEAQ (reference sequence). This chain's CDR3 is CASSFPGARETQYF. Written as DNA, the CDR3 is TGTGCCAGCAGCTTCCCGGGAGCTAGGGAGACCCAGTACTTC.

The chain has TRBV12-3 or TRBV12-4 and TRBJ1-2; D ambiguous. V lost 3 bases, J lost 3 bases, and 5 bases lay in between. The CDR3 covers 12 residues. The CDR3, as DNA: TGTGCCAGCAGTTTTACAGACTATGGCTACACCTTC. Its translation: CASSFTDYGYTF.

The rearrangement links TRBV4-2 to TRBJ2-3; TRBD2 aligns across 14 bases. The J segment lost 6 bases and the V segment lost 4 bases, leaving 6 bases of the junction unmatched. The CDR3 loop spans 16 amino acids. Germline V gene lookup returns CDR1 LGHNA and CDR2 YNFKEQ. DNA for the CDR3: TGTGCCAGCAGCCTCGGACTAGCGGGAGGCAGGGATACGCAGTATTTT. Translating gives CASSLGLAGGRDTQYF.